This T cell receptor (beta chain) was sequenced during a study of cytomegalovirus exposure and HLA in healthy donors. 60 Vbeta and 13 Jbeta primers were used in PCR. The repertoire was sequenced with immunoSEQ multiplex PCR; TCRdb's copy has only in-frame clones and lacks some. The table has under 110,000 clones, roughly 70% seen once. V shed 4 bases, J shed 6 bases, and the junction held 12 bases outside the gene matches. The CDR3 runs to 17 residues. The V gene's germline CDR1 is LGHNA and CDR2 YNFKEQ. This sequence joins TRBV4-2 and TRBJ2-3; 11 positions match TRBD2. Specimen: PBMCs. This receptor was taken from a male donor in good health and CMV-seropositive. CDR3 protein: CASSPLLAGGSGDTQYF. In DNA, the CDR3 is TGTGCCAGCAGCCCATTATTAGCGGGGGGGTCGGGGGATACGCAGTATTTT.